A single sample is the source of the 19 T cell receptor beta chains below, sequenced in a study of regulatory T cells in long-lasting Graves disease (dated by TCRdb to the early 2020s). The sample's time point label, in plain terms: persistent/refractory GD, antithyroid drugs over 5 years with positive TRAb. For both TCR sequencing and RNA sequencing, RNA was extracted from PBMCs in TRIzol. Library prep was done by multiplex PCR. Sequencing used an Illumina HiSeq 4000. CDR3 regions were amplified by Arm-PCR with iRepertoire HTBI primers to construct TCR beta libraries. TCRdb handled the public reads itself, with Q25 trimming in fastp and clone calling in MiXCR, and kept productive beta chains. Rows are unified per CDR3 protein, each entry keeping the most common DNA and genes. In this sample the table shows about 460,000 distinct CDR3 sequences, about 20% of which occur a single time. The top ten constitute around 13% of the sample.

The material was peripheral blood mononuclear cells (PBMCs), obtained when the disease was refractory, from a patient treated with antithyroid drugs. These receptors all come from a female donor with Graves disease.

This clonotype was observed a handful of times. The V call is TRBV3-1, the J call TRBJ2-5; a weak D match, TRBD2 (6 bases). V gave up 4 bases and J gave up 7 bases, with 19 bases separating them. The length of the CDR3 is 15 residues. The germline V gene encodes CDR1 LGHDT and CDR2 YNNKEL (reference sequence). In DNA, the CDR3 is TGTGCCAGCAGCCCGTCGGCGGGGCCGTGGGGGACCCAGTACTTC. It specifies CASSPSAGPWGTQYF.

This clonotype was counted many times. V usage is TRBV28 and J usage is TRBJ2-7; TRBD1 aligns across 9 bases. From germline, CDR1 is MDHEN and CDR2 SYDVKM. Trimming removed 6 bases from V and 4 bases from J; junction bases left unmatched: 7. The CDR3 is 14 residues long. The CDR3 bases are TGTGCCAGCAGGCCGGACAGGGGCCGGTACGAGCAGTACTTC. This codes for CASRPDRGRYEQYF. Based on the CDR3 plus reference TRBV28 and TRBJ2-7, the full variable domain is DVKVTQSSRYLVKRTGEKVFLECVQDMDHENMFWYRQDPGLGLRLIYFSYDVKMKEKGDIPEGYSVSREKKERFSLILESASTNQTSMYLCASRPDRGRYEQYFGPGTRLTVT.

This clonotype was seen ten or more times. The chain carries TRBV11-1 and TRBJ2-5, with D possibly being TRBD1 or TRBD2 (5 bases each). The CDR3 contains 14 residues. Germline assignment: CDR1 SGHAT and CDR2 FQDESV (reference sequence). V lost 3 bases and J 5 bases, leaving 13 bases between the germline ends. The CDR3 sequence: CASSFFEGQETQYF. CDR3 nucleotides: TGTGCCAGCAGCTTTTTTGAGGGGCAGGAGACCCAGTACTTC. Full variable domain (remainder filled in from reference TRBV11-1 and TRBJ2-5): EAEVAQSPRYKITEKSQAVAFWCDPISGHATLYWYRQILGQGPELLVQFQDESVVDDSQLPKDRFSAERLKGVDSTLKIQPAELGDSAMYLCASSFFEGQETQYFGPGTRLLVL.

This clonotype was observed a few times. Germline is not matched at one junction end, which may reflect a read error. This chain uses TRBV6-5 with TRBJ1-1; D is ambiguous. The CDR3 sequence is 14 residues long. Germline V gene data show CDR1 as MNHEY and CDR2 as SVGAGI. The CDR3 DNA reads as TGTGCCAGCGGTTACCTGGCAGAGAACACTGAAGCTTTCTTT. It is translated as CASGYLAENTEAFF.

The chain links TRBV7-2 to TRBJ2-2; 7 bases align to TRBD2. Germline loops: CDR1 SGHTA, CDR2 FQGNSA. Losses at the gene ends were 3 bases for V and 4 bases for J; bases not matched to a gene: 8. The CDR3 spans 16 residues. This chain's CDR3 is CASSLVGGPGTGELFF. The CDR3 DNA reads TGTGCCAGCAGCTTGGTGGGAGGGCCCGGCACCGGGGAGCTGTTTTTT.

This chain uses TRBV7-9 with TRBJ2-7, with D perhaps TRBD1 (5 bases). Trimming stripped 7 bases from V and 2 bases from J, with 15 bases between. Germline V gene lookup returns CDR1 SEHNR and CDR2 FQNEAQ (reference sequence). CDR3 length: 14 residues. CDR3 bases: TGTGCCAGCAACGAAGGGGCAAGGCCCTACGAGCAGTACTTC. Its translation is CASNEGARPYEQYF.

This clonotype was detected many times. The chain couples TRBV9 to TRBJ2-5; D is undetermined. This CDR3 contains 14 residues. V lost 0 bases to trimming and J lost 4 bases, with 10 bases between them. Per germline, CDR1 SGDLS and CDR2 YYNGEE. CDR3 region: CASSVGLVGETQYF. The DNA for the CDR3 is TGTGCCAGCAGCGTAGGCCTAGTAGGAGAGACCCAGTACTTC. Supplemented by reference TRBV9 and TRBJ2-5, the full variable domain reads DSGVTQTPKHLITATGQRVTLRCSPRSGDLSVYWYQQSLDQGLQFLIQYYNGEERAKGNILERFSAQQFPDLHSELNLSSLELGDSALYFCASSVGLVGETQYFGPGTRLLVL.

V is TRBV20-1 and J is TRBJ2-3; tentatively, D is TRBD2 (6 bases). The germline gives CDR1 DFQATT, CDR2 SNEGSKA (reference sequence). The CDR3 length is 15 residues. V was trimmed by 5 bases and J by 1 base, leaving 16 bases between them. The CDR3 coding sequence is TGCAGTGCTTACATTGGGGAGGCTCGCACAGATACGCAGTATTTT. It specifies CSAYIGEARTDTQYF.

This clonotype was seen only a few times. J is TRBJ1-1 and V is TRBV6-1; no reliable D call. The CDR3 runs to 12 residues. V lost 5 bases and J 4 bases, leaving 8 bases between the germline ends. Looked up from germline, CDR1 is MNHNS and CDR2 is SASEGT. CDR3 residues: CASSPSGTEAFF. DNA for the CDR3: TGTGCCAGCAGTCCGTCCGGCACTGAAGCTTTCTTT.

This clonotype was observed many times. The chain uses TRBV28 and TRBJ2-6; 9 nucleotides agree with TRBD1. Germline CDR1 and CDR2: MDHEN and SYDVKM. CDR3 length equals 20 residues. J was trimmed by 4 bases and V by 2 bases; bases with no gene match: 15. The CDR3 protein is CASSLSWVLQGAVGANVLTF. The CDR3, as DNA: TGTGCCAGCAGTTTAAGTTGGGTGTTACAGGGGGCTGTGGGGGCCAACGTCCTGACTTTC.

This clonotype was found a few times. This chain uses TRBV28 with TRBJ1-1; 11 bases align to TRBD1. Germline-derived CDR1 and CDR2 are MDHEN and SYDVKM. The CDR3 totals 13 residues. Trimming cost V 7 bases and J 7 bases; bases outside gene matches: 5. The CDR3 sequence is CASTSGQGGEAFF. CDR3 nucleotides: TGTGCCAGCACCTCGGGACAGGGGGGTGAAGCTTTCTTT.

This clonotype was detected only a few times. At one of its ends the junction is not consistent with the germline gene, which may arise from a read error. This CDR3 reads CASSGQGRNTGKLFF. CDR3 coding DNA: TGTGCCAGCAGTGGACAGGGTCGGAACACCGGGAAGCTGTTTTTT. The rearrangement uses TRBV6-1 and TRBJ2-2; 7 positions match TRBD1. The CDR3 is 15 amino acids. Germline V gene lookup returns CDR1 MNHNS and CDR2 SASEGT.

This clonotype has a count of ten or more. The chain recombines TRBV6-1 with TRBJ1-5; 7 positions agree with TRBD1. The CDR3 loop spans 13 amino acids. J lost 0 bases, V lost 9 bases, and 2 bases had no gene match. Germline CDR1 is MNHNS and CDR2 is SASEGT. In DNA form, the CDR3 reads TGTGCCAGTGGACAGGATAGCAATCAGCCCCAGCATTTT. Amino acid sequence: CASGQDSNQPQHF.

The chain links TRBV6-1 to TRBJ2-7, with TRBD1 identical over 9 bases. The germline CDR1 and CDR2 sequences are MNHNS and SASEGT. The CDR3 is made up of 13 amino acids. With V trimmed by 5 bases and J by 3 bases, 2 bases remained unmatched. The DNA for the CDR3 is TGTGCCAGCAGTAAGACAGGGGGCTACGAGCAGTACTTC. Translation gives CASSKTGGYEQYF.

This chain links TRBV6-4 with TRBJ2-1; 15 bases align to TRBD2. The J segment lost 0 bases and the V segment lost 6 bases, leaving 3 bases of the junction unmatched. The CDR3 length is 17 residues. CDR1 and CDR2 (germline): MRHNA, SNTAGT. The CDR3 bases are TGTGCCAGCAGCGGGACTAGCGGGAGGAGCTCCTACAATGAGCAGTTCTTC. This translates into CASSGTSGRSSYNEQFF.

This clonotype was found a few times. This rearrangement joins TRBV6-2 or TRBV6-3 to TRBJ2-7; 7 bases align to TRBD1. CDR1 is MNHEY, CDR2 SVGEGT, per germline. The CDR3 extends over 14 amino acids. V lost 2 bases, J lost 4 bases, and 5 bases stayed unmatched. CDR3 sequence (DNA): TGTGCCAGCAGTTACGAGACAGGGAAGTACGAGCAGTACTTC. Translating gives CASSYETGKYEQYF.

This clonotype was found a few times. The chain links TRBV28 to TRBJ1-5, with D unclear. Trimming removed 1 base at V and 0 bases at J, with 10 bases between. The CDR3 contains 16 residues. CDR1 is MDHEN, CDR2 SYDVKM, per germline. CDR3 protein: CASSLFSRDSNQPQHF. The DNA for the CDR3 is TGTGCCAGCAGTTTATTCTCTAGGGATAGCAATCAGCCCCAGCATTTT.

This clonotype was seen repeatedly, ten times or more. CDR3 DNA: TGTGCCAGCAGTCCTCTAGCGGGAGTACTAACCGGGGAGCTGTTTTTT. As protein: CASSPLAGVLTGELFF. The J gene is TRBJ2-2, the V gene TRBV28, with 10 bases identical to TRBD2. V shed 5 bases and J 5 bases; nucleotides not matched to a gene: 8. This CDR3 has 16 amino acids. The germline CDR1 and CDR2 sequences are MDHEN and SYDVKM.

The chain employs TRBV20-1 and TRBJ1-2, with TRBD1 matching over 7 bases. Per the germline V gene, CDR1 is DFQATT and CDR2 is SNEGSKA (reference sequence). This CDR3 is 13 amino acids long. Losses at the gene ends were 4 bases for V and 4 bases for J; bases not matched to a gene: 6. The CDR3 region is CSANRGEVYGYTF. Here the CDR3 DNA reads TGCAGTGCTAACAGGGGAGAGGTCTATGGCTACACCTTC.